The 20 T cell receptor beta chains listed next were all sequenced from one sample in a study of PD-1 blockade in classical Hodgkin lymphoma. In every patient, relapse followed autologous stem cell transplantation, while exposure to brentuximab vedotin differed. The data were produced by immunoSEQ multiplex PCR, yet TCRdb's version contains in-frame clones alone and is incomplete. The repertoire consists of fewer than 20,000 clones, with about 80% occurring once and the leading ten covering approximately 4.6%. The sequencing here drew on peripheral blood mononuclear cells (PBMCs), taken at baseline. The receptors derive from a human donor with classical Hodgkin lymphoma.

This chain joins TRBV4-3 and TRBJ2-1; D remains ambiguous. This CDR3 is 15 amino acids long. The germline CDR1 and CDR2 sequences are LGHNA and YSLEER. V gave up 0 bases and J gave up 8 bases, with 14 bases separating them. In DNA, the CDR3 is TGCGCCAGCAGCCAAGATGGGTTTAGCAGCGATGAGCAGTTCTTC. Its protein is CASSQDGFSSDEQFF.

The CDR3 spells CASSRAIQGVKFRELFF. In DNA form, the CDR3 reads TGTGCCAGCAGCCGTGCCATTCAGGGGGTGAAATTCCGGGAGCTGTTTTTT. The J gene is TRBJ2-2, the V gene TRBV27, with 7 positions matching TRBD1. CDR3 length equals 17 residues. Germline CDR1 reads MNHEY; CDR2 reads SMNVEV (reference sequence). Germline trimming cut 6 bases from V and 9 bases from J; bases unmatched to any gene: 19.

This clone is medium-sized within its sample. The chain recombines TRBV5-6 with TRBJ2-5, with unresolved D. This CDR3 spans 17 amino acids. CDR1 and CDR2 (germline): SGHDT, YYEEEE. V was pared by 3 bases and J by 3 bases, with 21 bases between. The CDR3, as DNA: TGTGCCAGCAGCTGGGATGGACCGACCATAAGCAAAGAGACCCAGTACTTC. It yields the protein CASSWDGPTISKETQYF.

The chain has TRBV6-5 and TRBJ2-7, with 8 bases aligning to TRBD1. Unmatched junction bases numbered 0, after V lost 0 bases and J lost 2 bases. The CDR3 runs to 14 residues. Germline V lookup: CDR1 MNHEY, CDR2 SVGAGI. The CDR3 protein is CASSYSTGAYEQYF. DNA of the CDR3: TGTGCCAGCAGTTACTCGACAGGGGCCTACGAGCAGTACTTC.

CDR3 protein: CAWRVRGRAHTEAFF. CDR3 DNA sequence: TGTGCCTGGAGGGTCCGGGGGCGGGCGCACACTGAAGCTTTCTTT. The rearrangement joins TRBV30 to TRBJ1-1, with TRBD1 as a possible D gene (6 bases). The CDR3 is made up of 15 amino acids. The germline V and J ends were trimmed by 3 bases and 3 bases, with 17 bases remaining between them. The germline CDR1 and CDR2 sequences are GTSNPN and SVGIG (reference sequence).

V gene TRBV5-4 combines with J gene TRBJ1-2; 12 bases are shared with TRBD1. The germline CDR1 and CDR2 sequences are SGHNT and YYREEE (reference sequence). This CDR3 has 16 amino acids. J gave up 4 bases and V 0 bases, and 4 bases lay outside the gene matches. This CDR3 reads CASSLGDRGRVYGYTF. The CDR3 nucleotides read TGTGCCAGCAGCTTGGGGGACAGGGGGCGCGTCTATGGCTACACCTTC.

J is TRBJ1-2 and V is TRBV5-6; 12 nucleotides match TRBD1. The CDR3 is made up of 13 amino acids. Germline loops: CDR1 SGHDT, CDR2 YYEEEE. V was clipped by 6 bases and J by 7 bases; unmatched bases: 4. CDR3 amino acids: CASTVGQGAGYTF. For the CDR3, the DNA is TGTGCCAGCACCGTGGGACAGGGGGCTGGCTACACCTTC.

The chain joins TRBV10-2 to TRBJ2-7, with D tentatively TRBD2 (7 bases). The CDR3 runs 17 residues. The germline gives CDR1 WSHSY, CDR2 SAAADI. V lost 1 base to trimming and J lost 4 bases, with 20 bases between them. CDR3 bases: TGCGCCAGCAGTGAGTGGGGAGGGGGGGCCTTGCGATACGAGCAGTACTTC. This translates into CASSEWGGGALRYEQYF.

V and J are TRBV4-3 and TRBJ2-1; D may be TRBD2 (5 bases). The germline V and J ends were trimmed by 3 bases and 0 bases, with 12 bases remaining between them. Germline-derived CDR1 and CDR2 are LGHNA and YSLEER. This CDR3 is built from 16 residues. CDR3 nucleotides: TGCGCCAGCAGCCAGACTTGGACTGACTCCTACAATGAGCAGTTCTTC. Its protein product is CASSQTWTDSYNEQFF.

The V gene is TRBV5-6, the J gene TRBJ2-1, with D possibly being TRBD1 (6 bases). This CDR3 is 15 amino acids long. V was pared by 4 bases and J by 0 bases, with 11 bases between. Germline V CDR1 and CDR2: SGHDT, YYEEEE. DNA for the CDR3: TGTGCCAGCAGCCACGGACAGTTCTCCTACAATGAGCAGTTCTTC. Translating gives CASSHGQFSYNEQFF.

V is TRBV9 and J is TRBJ1-1; D not resolved. The CDR3 is 13 residues long. In germline, CDR1 is SGDLS, CDR2 YYNGEE. With 0 bases removed from V and 0 bases from J, the gap between germline ends came to 3 bases. The CDR3 spells CASSVAVNTEAFF. CDR3 coding DNA: TGTGCCAGCAGCGTAGCCGTGAACACTGAAGCTTTCTTT.

This clone was picked up one time. The rearrangement links TRBV7-9 to TRBJ2-2; a possible D gene is TRBD2 (5 bases). The V and J ends lost 7 bases and 1 base respectively, with 19 bases between them. Germline V CDR1 and CDR2: SEHNR, FQNEAQ (reference sequence). This CDR3 comprises 17 residues. CDR3 sequence reads: CASTPKRVYLNTGELFF. CDR3 sequence (DNA): TGTGCCAGCACCCCGAAGAGGGTCTACCTGAACACCGGGGAGCTGTTTTTT.

This chain connects TRBV7-2 to TRBJ1-1; no definite D call. Trimming removed 3 bases at V and 0 bases at J, with 8 bases between. CDR1 is SGHTA, CDR2 FQGNSA, per germline. CDR3 length: 14 residues. DNA of the CDR3: TGTGCCAGCAGCTTTGCGGAGTTGAACACTGAAGCTTTCTTT. It encodes CASSFAELNTEAFF. The full variable domain, in which reference TRBV7-2 and TRBJ1-1 provide the parts outside the CDR3, is GAGVSQSPSNKVTEKGKDVELRCDPISGHTALYWYRQSLGQGLEFLIYFQGNSAPDKSGLPSDRFSAERTGGSVSTLTIQRTQQEDSAVYLCASSFAELNTEAFFGQGTRLTVV.

CDR3 loop: CASSQVRQTNSGRAYNEQFF. The CDR3, as DNA: TGTGCCAGCAGCCAAGTTCGACAGACAAATAGCGGGAGGGCCTACAATGAGCAGTTCTTC. V gene TRBV14 combines with J gene TRBJ2-1, with TRBD2 identical over 11 bases. Germline assignment: CDR1 SGHDN and CDR2 FVKESK. The CDR3 contains 20 residues. V lost 1 base, J lost 2 bases, and 13 bases stayed unmatched.

The table lists this clone with a count of one. The chain has TRBV19 and TRBJ2-3; D is tentatively TRBD1 or TRBD2 (6 bases each). The CDR3 is made up of 17 amino acids. The germline V and J ends were trimmed by 7 bases and 0 bases, with 20 bases remaining between them. The germline V gene has CDR1 LNHDA and CDR2 SQIVND (reference sequence). The CDR3 DNA sequence: TGTGCCAGTATCGGGATCGGGGGCGAAACTAGCACAGATACGCAGTATTTT. Amino acid sequence: CASIGIGGETSTDTQYF. Full variable domain (outside the CDR3, taken from reference TRBV19 and TRBJ2-3): DGGITQSPKYLFRKEGQNVTLSCEQNLNHDAMYWYRQDPGQGLRLIYYSQIVNDFQKGDIAEGYSVSREKKESFPLTVTSAQKNPTAFYLCASIGIGGETSTDTQYFGPGTRLTVL.

V usage is TRBV4-1 and J usage is TRBJ1-1, with D unclear. Germline V lookup: CDR1 MGHRA, CDR2 YSYEKL. Trimming stripped 5 bases from V and 0 bases from J, with 10 bases between. The CDR3 totals 14 residues. Here the CDR3 reads CASSAPALNTEAFF. The CDR3 bases are TGCGCCAGCAGCGCCCCAGCTTTGAACACTGAAGCTTTCTTT.

The chain carries TRBV18 and TRBJ1-4, with unresolved D. This CDR3 has 13 residues. V was pared by 6 bases and J by 0 bases, with 5 bases between. Germline lookup yields CDR1 KGHSH and CDR2 LQKENI. In nucleotides, the CDR3 is TGTGCCAGCTCGGCGGCAACTAATGAAAAACTGTTTTTT. This gives the protein CASSAATNEKLFF.

J is TRBJ1-1 and V is TRBV27; TRBD1 aligns across 7 bases. The CDR3 spans 18 residues. Germline V gene data show CDR1 as MNHEY and CDR2 as SMNVEV (reference sequence). V shed 6 bases, J shed 14 bases, and the junction held 30 bases outside the gene matches. CDR3 bases: TGTGCCAGCAGACCCGACGGGGACAGCCGGTTAAAGAAGTCGTCCGGGTTCTTT. Its protein is CASRPDGDSRLKKSSGFF.

The genes are TRBV5-1 and TRBJ1-2, with 10 bases lining up with TRBD1. The CDR3 has 17 amino acids. Germline loops: CDR1 SGHRS, CDR2 YFSETQ. V lost 4 bases, J lost 3 bases, and 12 bases stayed unmatched. The CDR3 sequence is CASSANRQGAFDYGYTF. CDR3 DNA: TGCGCCAGCAGCGCCAACAGACAGGGGGCGTTCGACTATGGCTACACCTTC.

The rearrangement uses TRBV7-9 and TRBJ2-3; maybe TRBD2 (6 bases). Germline-derived CDR1 and CDR2 are SEHNR and FQNEAQ (reference sequence). V lost 5 bases to trimming and J lost 0 bases, with 12 bases between them. This CDR3 has 15 residues. The CDR3 loop is CASSPPGGSTDTQYF. The CDR3 nucleotides read TGTGCCAGCAGCCCACCCGGGGGTAGCACAGATACGCAGTATTTT.